This is a list of T cell receptor beta chains from one sample in a study of blood T cell repertoires in COVID-19. Method: immunoSEQ multiplex PCR; TCRdb's copy keeps in-frame clones and lacks some. The sample shows tens of thousands of clones, roughly 84% of them seen only once. Source material: peripheral blood. All receptors derive from a man older than 75 with active or convalescent COVID-19. CDR3s include the opening cysteine and the closing phenylalanine or tryptophan. The order of the fields is J gene, D gene, V gene, clone size, CDR3 protein, CDR3 DNA. The D gene is left open where the match is weak. Clone size, where shown, is once, few, many, or a class for clones that have expanded.

j_gene: TRBJ2-1
d_gene: TRBD2
v_gene: TRBV7-2
abundance: NA
CDR3aa: CASSLAGGHEQFF
CDR3nt: TGTGCCAGCAGCCTTGCGGGAGGGCACGAGCAGTTCTTC

j_gene: TRBJ2-3
d_gene: TRBD2
v_gene: TRBV13
abundance: NA
CDR3aa: CASSPRTSRSADTQYF
CDR3nt: TGTGCCAGCAGCCCACGGACTAGCCGGAGCGCAGATACGCAGTATTTT

j_gene: TRBJ1-4
d_gene: TRBD1
v_gene: TRBV6-2/TRBV6-3
abundance: once
CDR3aa: CASSYQTGGDEKLFF
CDR3nt: TGTGCCAGCAGTTACCAGACAGGGGGCGACGAAAAACTGTTTTTT

j_gene: TRBJ1-2
d_gene: NA
v_gene: TRBV4-1
abundance: NA
CDR3aa: CASSQDRVGDSTF
CDR3nt: TGCGCCAGCAGCCAAGATCGTGTCGGGGATAGCACCTTC

j_gene: TRBJ1-1
d_gene: TRBD1
v_gene: TRBV6-6
abundance: NA
CDR3aa: CASSSHRGWTEAFF
CDR3nt: TGTGCCAGCAGTTCCCACAGGGGGTGGACTGAAGCTTTCTTT

j_gene: TRBJ2-3
d_gene: NA
v_gene: TRBV2
abundance: NA
CDR3aa: CASSEGYRLIDTQYF
CDR3nt: TGTGCCAGCAGTGAAGGCTACCGATTAATAGATACGCAGTATTTT

j_gene: TRBJ1-2
d_gene: TRBD1
v_gene: TRBV29-1
abundance: NA
CDR3aa: CSVSQDRASGYTF
CDR3nt: TGCAGCGTTTCTCAGGACAGGGCGAGTGGCTACACCTTC

j_gene: TRBJ2-1
d_gene: TRBD1
v_gene: TRBV11-3
abundance: NA
CDR3aa: CASSFSGGEQFF
CDR3nt: TGTGCCAGCAGCTTCTCAGGGGGTGAGCAGTTCTTC

j_gene: TRBJ2-2
d_gene: NA
v_gene: TRBV3-1/TRBV3-2
abundance: NA
CDR3aa: CASTLRTTGAGELFF
CDR3nt: TGTGCCAGCACCCTCCGGACGACGGGGGCCGGGGAGCTGTTTTTT

j_gene: TRBJ2-5
d_gene: NA
v_gene: TRBV21-1
abundance: few
CDR3aa: CASKPRGETQYF
CDR3nt: TGTGCCAGCAAACCCAGGGGAGAGACCCAGTACTTC

j_gene: TRBJ2-5
d_gene: NA
v_gene: TRBV3-1/TRBV3-2
abundance: NA
CDR3aa: CASSQVTRGETQYF
CDR3nt: TGTGCCAGCAGCCAAGTTACTAGAGGGGAGACCCAGTACTTC

j_gene: TRBJ2-5
d_gene: NA
v_gene: TRBV27
abundance: NA
CDR3aa: CASSFTPLGRAWETQYF
CDR3nt: TGTGCCAGCAGTTTTACCCCTTTGGGCAGGGCTTGGGAGACCCAGTACTTC

j_gene: TRBJ2-1
d_gene: TRBD1
v_gene: TRBV2
abundance: NA
CDR3aa: CASSPGQGFINEQFF
CDR3nt: TGTGCCAGCAGTCCCGGACAGGGCTTCATCAATGAGCAGTTCTTC

j_gene: TRBJ2-7
d_gene: NA
v_gene: TRBV3-1/TRBV3-2
abundance: NA
CDR3aa: CASSQGPIRRYEQYF
CDR3nt: TGTGCCAGCAGCCAAGGGCCAATAAGAAGATACGAGCAGTACTTC

j_gene: TRBJ1-3
d_gene: TRBD1
v_gene: TRBV5-1
abundance: NA
CDR3aa: CASSPRGTVALGSGNTIYF
CDR3nt: TGCGCCAGCAGCCCCCGGGGGACAGTCGCATTGGGCTCTGGAAACACCATATATTTT

j_gene: TRBJ2-3
d_gene: TRBD1
v_gene: TRBV27
abundance: NA
CDR3aa: CASRQGWGNTDTQYF
CDR3nt: TGTGCCAGCAGACAGGGGTGGGGGAACACAGATACGCAGTATTTT

j_gene: TRBJ1-4
d_gene: TRBD1
v_gene: TRBV2
abundance: NA
CDR3aa: CASSARFGTEGEKLFF
CDR3nt: TGTGCCAGCAGTGCCCGGTTTGGGACAGAGGGTGAAAAACTGTTTTTT

j_gene: TRBJ1-3
d_gene: NA
v_gene: TRBV10-3
abundance: NA
CDR3aa: CASKTGSGNTIYF
CDR3nt: TGTGCCTCTAAGACGGGGTCTGGAAACACCATATATTTT

j_gene: TRBJ2-1
d_gene: TRBD1
v_gene: TRBV27
abundance: NA
CDR3aa: CASSLPVQGANEQFF
CDR3nt: TGTGCCAGCAGTTTGCCAGTACAGGGGGCAAATGAGCAGTTCTTC

j_gene: TRBJ1-2
d_gene: NA
v_gene: TRBV27
abundance: NA
CDR3aa: CASSEQPSGYTF
CDR3nt: TGTGCCAGCTCCGAACAGCCCAGCGGCTACACCTTC

j_gene: TRBJ1-4
d_gene: NA
v_gene: TRBV30
abundance: once
CDR3aa: CAWSVRGWRTFF
CDR3nt: TGTGCCTGGAGTGTACGAGGTTGGAGGACGTTTTTT

j_gene: TRBJ1-3
d_gene: TRBD1
v_gene: TRBV15
abundance: NA
CDR3aa: CATSSIRTGAGNTIYF
CDR3nt: TGTGCCACCAGCAGTATCAGGACAGGGGCTGGAAACACCATATATTTT

j_gene: TRBJ2-3
d_gene: TRBD2
v_gene: TRBV7-2
abundance: NA
CDR3aa: CASSQPGLAFTDTQYF
CDR3nt: TGTGCCAGCAGCCAGCCGGGACTAGCCTTCACAGATACGCAGTATTTT

j_gene: TRBJ2-2
d_gene: TRBD2
v_gene: TRBV5-1
abundance: NA
CDR3aa: CASSFVAGVPGELFF
CDR3nt: TGCGCCAGCAGCTTTGTAGCGGGGGTTCCCGGGGAGCTGTTTTTT

j_gene: TRBJ2-7
d_gene: TRBD1
v_gene: TRBV27
abundance: NA
CDR3aa: CASRPLRDRGHEQYF
CDR3nt: TGTGCCAGCAGACCCCTCCGGGACAGGGGGCACGAGCAGTACTTC

j_gene: TRBJ2-7
d_gene: NA
v_gene: TRBV10-3
abundance: few
CDR3aa: CAISESVGSYEQYF
CDR3nt: TGTGCCATCAGTGAGTCGGTCGGCTCCTACGAGCAGTACTTC

j_gene: TRBJ1-1
d_gene: NA
v_gene: TRBV5-5
abundance: NA
CDR3aa: CASSRPVADTEAFF
CDR3nt: TGTGCCAGCAGTCGCCCGGTGGCGGACACTGAAGCTTTCTTT

j_gene: TRBJ2-7
d_gene: NA
v_gene: TRBV20-1
abundance: NA
CDR3aa: CSASTGLLYEQYF
CDR3nt: TGCAGTGCTAGTACGGGTTTACTCTACGAGCAGTACTTC

j_gene: TRBJ2-7
d_gene: NA
v_gene: TRBV6-2/TRBV6-3
abundance: NA
CDR3aa: CASSRVTGRGGEQYF
CDR3nt: TGTGCCAGCAGCCGCGTGACAGGTCGGGGCGGCGAGCAGTACTTC

j_gene: TRBJ1-5
d_gene: NA
v_gene: TRBV6-2/TRBV6-3
abundance: NA
CDR3aa: CASSSQGRQPQHF
CDR3nt: TGTGCCAGCAGTAGTCAGGGAAGGCAGCCCCAGCATTTT

j_gene: TRBJ2-5
d_gene: NA
v_gene: TRBV5-6
abundance: NA
CDR3aa: CASSLGAAPETQYF
CDR3nt: TGTGCCAGCAGCTTGGGGGCTGCCCCAGAGACCCAGTACTTC

j_gene: TRBJ1-4
d_gene: NA
v_gene: TRBV6-1
abundance: NA
CDR3aa: CASSDPGSANEKLFF
CDR3nt: TGTGCCAGCAGTGACCCAGGGTCCGCTAATGAAAAACTGTTTTTT

j_gene: TRBJ2-7
d_gene: TRBD1
v_gene: TRBV19
abundance: few
CDR3aa: CASSRDRGYEQYF
CDR3nt: TGTGCCAGTAGTCGGGACAGGGGTTACGAGCAGTACTTC

j_gene: TRBJ1-2
d_gene: NA
v_gene: TRBV5-4
abundance: NA
CDR3aa: CASSLAGGYGYTF
CDR3nt: TGTGCCAGCAGCTTGGCGGGGGGATATGGCTACACCTTC

j_gene: TRBJ2-5
d_gene: TRBD2
v_gene: TRBV10-2
abundance: NA
CDR3aa: CASSEPRLAGGRETQYF
CDR3nt: TGCGCCAGCAGTGAGCCGAGACTAGCGGGAGGGCGGGAGACCCAGTACTTC

j_gene: TRBJ1-6
d_gene: NA
v_gene: TRBV5-1
abundance: NA
CDR3aa: CASSFGEDSPLHF
CDR3nt: TGCGCCAGCAGCTTTGGTGAGGATTCACCCCTCCACTTT

j_gene: TRBJ2-7
d_gene: TRBD2
v_gene: TRBV4-1
abundance: NA
CDR3aa: CASSQDPSGMYEQYF
CDR3nt: TGCGCCAGCAGCCAAGATCCTAGCGGGATGTACGAGCAGTACTTC

j_gene: TRBJ1-2
d_gene: TRBD1
v_gene: TRBV27
abundance: NA
CDR3aa: CASSSGQGRANYGYTF
CDR3nt: TGTGCCAGCAGCTCCGGACAGGGCAGGGCTAACTATGGCTACACCTTC

j_gene: TRBJ2-1
d_gene: TRBD2
v_gene: TRBV4-1
abundance: NA
CDR3aa: CASSQDKRTSGYNEQFF
CDR3nt: TGCGCCAGCAGCCAAGATAAGCGGACTAGCGGCTACAATGAGCAGTTCTTC

j_gene: TRBJ2-2
d_gene: NA
v_gene: TRBV7-6
abundance: NA
CDR3aa: CASSFPPGQNTGELFF
CDR3nt: TGTGCCAGCAGCTTCCCACCGGGACAAAACACCGGGGAGCTGTTTTTT

j_gene: TRBJ2-3
d_gene: TRBD2
v_gene: TRBV10-3
abundance: NA
CDR3aa: CAISPSGGTDTQYF
CDR3nt: TGTGCCATCAGTCCAAGCGGGGGCACAGATACGCAGTATTTT

j_gene: TRBJ1-1
d_gene: NA
v_gene: TRBV7-2
abundance: NA
CDR3aa: CASSLRGAVTEAFF
CDR3nt: TGTGCCAGCAGCTTACGGGGGGCAGTCACTGAAGCTTTCTTT

j_gene: TRBJ2-2
d_gene: NA
v_gene: TRBV3-1/TRBV3-2
abundance: NA
CDR3aa: CASRKILGRSTGELFF
CDR3nt: TGTGCCAGCAGGAAAATATTAGGCCGGAGCACCGGGGAGCTGTTTTTT

j_gene: TRBJ2-7
d_gene: NA
v_gene: TRBV21-1
abundance: NA
CDR3aa: CASSKVGLAGVGEQYF
CDR3nt: TGTGCCAGCAGCAAGGTGGGGCTAGCGGGAGTAGGAGAGCAGTACTTC

j_gene: TRBJ2-1
d_gene: NA
v_gene: TRBV5-1
abundance: NA
CDR3aa: CASSGSQGSSYNEQFF
CDR3nt: TGCGCCAGCAGCGGGAGTCAGGGGAGCTCCTACAATGAGCAGTTCTTC